A single sample gave rise to the 23 T cell receptor beta chains below, sequenced in a study of T cell changes during pregnancy in multiple sclerosis. Profiling relied on immunoSEQ multiplex PCR, and the TCRdb table lists in-frame clones only, not all of them. The sample has over 25,000 clones, 93% seen once. This material consisted of CD4+ T cells from peripheral blood mononuclear cells, taken in the second trimester of pregnancy. These receptor sequences come from a female donor with multiple sclerosis, enrolled in a pregnancy study.

This clone was observed a single time. The chain recombines TRBV27 with TRBJ1-4; the match to TRBD1 covers 10 bases. V shed 7 bases and J 2 bases; nucleotides not matched to a gene: 7. This CDR3 spans 16 amino acids. Germline CDR1 reads MNHEY; CDR2 reads SMNVEV (reference sequence). CDR3 sequence: CASIGTGEGTNEKLFF. CDR3 DNA: TGTGCCAGCATAGGGACAGGGGAAGGTACTAATGAAAAACTGTTTTTT.

This rearrangement joins TRBV27 to TRBJ1-4, with a weak D call TRBD1 (6 bases). The CDR3 has 18 amino acids. Germline loops: CDR1 MNHEY, CDR2 SMNVEV (reference sequence). V lost 3 bases to trimming and J lost 4 bases, with 21 bases between them. The CDR3 nucleotides are TGTGCCAGCAGTTTCCTAGGGGGGGGGTTTGGCGGTAATGAAAAACTGTTTTTT. It translates to CASSFLGGGFGGNEKLFF.

The chain has TRBV29-1 and TRBJ2-7; 7 nucleotides align to TRBD2. CDR1 and CDR2 from the germline V gene are SQVTM and ANQGSEA. This CDR3 spans 12 amino acids. V shed 7 bases, J shed 4 bases, and the junction held 7 bases outside the gene matches. This CDR3 is CSAVAGVYEQYF. The CDR3 DNA sequence: TGCAGCGCTGTAGCGGGCGTATACGAGCAGTACTTC.

The chain is built from TRBV7-9 and TRBJ1-2, with D possibly TRBD1 on 6 matching bases. CDR3 length equals 19 residues. V lost 5 bases, J lost 2 bases, and 27 bases lay in between. Looked up from germline, CDR1 is SEHNR and CDR2 is FQNEAQ (reference sequence). The CDR3 DNA sequence: TGTGCCAGCAGCAGAACCTCAGGGGTGGTTAATTTGGGGAACTATGGCTACACCTTC. As protein: CASSRTSGVVNLGNYGYTF.

This clone occurred once. One end of the junction is discordant with germline, which a read error may explain. The chain recombines TRBV25-1 with TRBJ1-2; D possibly corresponds to TRBD1 (5 bases). Germline CDR1 is MGHDK and CDR2 is SYGVNS. The CDR3 runs 13 residues. This CDR3 is CASREWGDGGYTF. The DNA of the CDR3 is TGTGCCAGCAGGGAATGGGGGGACGGCGGCTACACCTTC.

The genes are TRBV11-2 and TRBJ2-1, with 13 positions matching TRBD2. Germline CDR1 and CDR2: SGHAT and FQNNGV. V lost 3 bases, J lost 4 bases, and 12 bases stayed unmatched. The CDR3 is 19 residues long. The CDR3 spells CASSFSTSGRGLGYNEQFF. The CDR3, as DNA: TGTGCCAGCAGCTTTTCTACTAGCGGGAGGGGTTTGGGATACAATGAGCAGTTCTTC. The full variable domain, with the rest looked up from reference TRBV11-2 and TRBJ2-1, is EAGVAQSPRYKIIEKRQSVAFWCNPISGHATLYWYQQILGQGPKLLIQFQNNGVVDDSQLPKDRFSAERLKGVDSTLKIQPAKLEDSAVYLCASSFSTSGRGLGYNEQFFGPGTRLTVL.

The count of this clone is one. This chain connects TRBV7-2 to TRBJ1-4, with TRBD1 matching 10 bases. Germline V gene data show CDR1 as SGHTA and CDR2 as FQGNSA. The CDR3 loop spans 17 amino acids. Trimming cost V 4 bases and J 7 bases; bases outside gene matches: 12. CDR3 protein: CASSSAGWGQGSEKLFF. DNA for the CDR3: TGTGCCAGCAGCTCAGCTGGATGGGGACAGGGGAGTGAAAAACTGTTTTTT.

The V call is TRBV6-1, the J call TRBJ2-2, with D maybe TRBD2 (5 bases). Trimming took off 8 bases at V and 4 bases at J, with 8 bases between the two ends. From germline, CDR1 is MNHNS and CDR2 SASEGT. The length of the CDR3 is 12 residues. DNA of the CDR3: TGTGCCAGCCGAGGGTTCACCGGGGAGCTGTTTTTT. It is translated as CASRGFTGELFF.

The gene calls are TRBV28 and TRBJ1-5; no clear D gene. The CDR3 is made up of 13 amino acids. The V end was cut by 5 bases, the J end by 3 bases, with 8 bases between. Germline CDR1 MDHEN, CDR2 SYDVKM. CDR3 nucleotides: TGTGCCAGCAGTCTTAACTTCAATCAGCCCCAGCATTTT. Amino acid sequence: CASSLNFNQPQHF.

V and J are TRBV6-5 and TRBJ1-6; 8 positions match TRBD1. The length of the CDR3 is 15 residues. Trimming cost V 8 bases and J 0 bases; bases outside gene matches: 3. Germline CDR1 reads MNHEY; CDR2 reads SVGAGI. CDR3 sequence reads: CASSTGVSYNSPLHF. CDR3 nucleotides: TGTGCCAGCTCGACAGGGGTCTCCTATAATTCACCCCTCCACTTT.

The rearrangement links TRBV19 to TRBJ2-7; no definite D call. Germline V gene data show CDR1 as LNHDA and CDR2 as SQIVND (reference sequence). V lost 11 bases to trimming and J lost 2 bases, with 7 bases between them. This CDR3 has 10 amino acids. CDR3 region: CAEPPYEQYF. DNA of the CDR3: TGTGCCGAGCCCCCCTACGAGCAGTACTTC.

This clone was seen once. The chain is built from TRBV28 and TRBJ2-7; a weak D match, TRBD2 (6 bases). This CDR3 contains 14 residues. The V gene lost 7 bases and the J gene lost 0 bases, with 13 bases spanning the gap. In germline, CDR1 is MDHEN, CDR2 SYDVKM. CDR3 in DNA: TGTGCCAGCATTGCTGGGGGGAGCTCCTACGAGCAGTACTTC. Translation gives CASIAGGSSYEQYF.

The rearrangement uses TRBV5-1 and TRBJ1-1; D uncertain. The CDR3 has 14 amino acids. Between the trimmed V and J ends, which lost 6 bases and 1 base, there was a span of 13 bases. Looked up from germline, CDR1 is SGHRS and CDR2 is YFSETQ. The CDR3 coding sequence is TGCGCCAGCAAATACTCCACAGCGAACACTGAAGCTTTCTTT. It specifies CASKYSTANTEAFF.

V and J are TRBV5-4 and TRBJ1-1; possibly TRBD1 for D (5 bases). The CDR3 extends over 14 amino acids. Germline CDR1 reads SGHNT; CDR2 reads YYREEE (reference sequence). V gave up 4 bases and J gave up 0 bases, with 10 bases separating them. CDR3 residues: CASSPTVLNTEAFF. The CDR3, as DNA: TGTGCCAGCAGCCCGACAGTGTTGAACACTGAAGCTTTCTTT.

This sequence joins TRBV6-4 and TRBJ2-7, with 7 bases aligning to TRBD1. With V trimmed by 7 bases and J by 5 bases, 14 bases remained unmatched. The CDR3 sequence is 15 residues long. Germline V gene sequence: CDR1 MRHNA, CDR2 SNTAGT. The CDR3 region is CASTTGQRSFDEQYF. The CDR3 nucleotides read TGTGCCAGCACCACGGGACAGAGATCTTTCGACGAGCAGTACTTC.

CDR3 sequence reads: CASSLAQVGTYEQYF. The CDR3 DNA follows: TGTGCCAGCAGCTTAGCGCAGGTCGGGACCTACGAGCAGTACTTC. The chain employs TRBV7-9 and TRBJ2-7; TRBD2 might be the D (5 bases). The germline gives CDR1 SEHNR, CDR2 FQNEAQ (reference sequence). V was shortened by 0 bases and J by 2 bases, with 11 bases between the two germline ends. There are 15 residues in the CDR3.

The chain is built from TRBV27 and TRBJ2-2; the match to TRBD1 covers 9 bases. J lost 3 bases, V lost 8 bases, and 10 bases had no gene match. The CDR3 length is 16 residues. From germline, CDR1 is MNHEY and CDR2 SMNVEV (reference sequence). The CDR3 DNA is TGTGCCAGCTCCTTGAGGGACAGGGCGGACACCGGGGAGCTGTTTTTT. It codes for CASSLRDRADTGELFF.

V usage is TRBV11-2 and J usage is TRBJ2-1; D is possibly TRBD2 (6 bases). Germline V lookup: CDR1 SGHAT, CDR2 FQNNGV. The ends were cut back, 2 bases at V and 11 bases at J, with 16 bases in the middle. The CDR3 covers 14 residues. CDR3: CASSLTRGSGKQFF. In nucleotides, the CDR3 is TGTGCCAGCAGCTTAACTAGAGGTAGCGGTAAGCAGTTCTTC.

This chain uses TRBV19 with TRBJ2-5; the match to TRBD2 covers 10 bases. V was pared by 5 bases and J by 3 bases, with 6 bases of the junction left unmatched. Germline V gene data show CDR1 as LNHDA and CDR2 as SQIVND (reference sequence). The length of the CDR3 is 15 residues. The CDR3 coding sequence is TGTGCCAGTAGTGTGTCTAGCGGGAGAAAAGAGACCCAGTACTTC. It yields the protein CASSVSSGRKETQYF.

The chain joins TRBV7-7 to TRBJ2-5, with TRBD1 matching 7 bases. The CDR3 consists of 15 residues. The trim removed 6 bases at V and 4 bases at J, leaving 11 bases unmatched. Looked up from germline, CDR1 is SSHAT and CDR2 is FNYEAQ (reference sequence). DNA for the CDR3: TGTGCCAGCAGTGAACAGGGGAGAGGCGGAGAGACCCAGTACTTC. This translates into CASSEQGRGGETQYF. The variable domain in full, completed from reference TRBV7-7 and TRBJ2-5, reads GAGVSQSPRYKVTKRGQDVTLRCDPISSHATLYWYQQALGQGPEFLTYFNYEAQPDKSGLPSDRFSAERPEGSISTLTIQRTEQRDSAMYRCASSEQGRGGETQYFGPGTRLLVL.

CDR3 coding DNA: TGTGCCAGCAACTACGGACTAGCGGGGGGAGGCAATGAGCAGTTCTTC. Its protein is CASNYGLAGGGNEQFF. The V and J genes are TRBV2 and TRBJ2-1; TRBD2 aligns across 14 bases. Germline CDR1 is SNHLY and CDR2 is FYNNEI. The CDR3 contains 16 residues. V lost 7 bases and J lost 6; bases outside the gene matches: 8.

The V and J genes are TRBV9 and TRBJ1-2, with a possible D match to TRBD1 (5 bases). Germline V gene lookup returns CDR1 SGDLS and CDR2 YYNGEE. V was clipped by 3 bases and J by 4 bases, with 10 bases between them. CDR3 size: 13 residues. The CDR3 nucleotides read TGTGCCAGCAGCGGACAGAGTGGCTATGGCTACACCTTC. It translates to CASSGQSGYGYTF.

In this sample, this clone turned up once. The CDR3 sequence is CAYQGFYEQYF. CDR3 bases: TGTGCCTACCAGGGGTTCTACGAGCAGTACTTC. The genes are TRBV30 and TRBJ2-7; TRBD1 is a possible D gene (6 bases). CDR1 GTSNPN and CDR2 SVGIG come from the germline V gene (reference sequence). V lost 7 bases, J lost 3 bases, and 10 bases lay in between. The CDR3 length is 11 residues.